A selection of T cell receptor beta chains follows, all from one sample in a study of blood T cells in healthy people across ages. TCRdb re-called the 5' RACE reads through MiXCR, storing one row per CDR3 protein. The table includes 1.5 million to 1.8 million distinct CDR3 sequences, about 42% detected once. Sequences were obtained from blood. The receptors were sampled from a woman under 30 in good health. The CDR3 runs from the conserved cysteine through the conserved F or W. The D gene is left open where the match is weak. Size values are once, few and many counts, or a class for expanded clones, and some rows have none.

V	D	size	J	CDR3	DNA
TRBV20-1	-	few	TRBJ1-2	CSARETYLPLANYGYTF	TGCAGTGCTAGAGAGACGTATCTCCCCCTAGCTAACTATGGCTACACCTTC
TRBV28	TRBD2	-	TRBJ2-5	CASSLSSGMDDEQYF	TGTGCCAGCAGCCTCTCTAGCGGGATGGACGATGAGCAGTACTTC
TRBV13	-	few	TRBJ2-7	CASSFARLSTYEQYF	TGTGCCAGCAGCTTTGCCAGGCTCTCTACCTACGAGCAGTACTTC
TRBV4-1	-	few	TRBJ1-5	CASSLIGTANQPQHF	TGCGCCAGCAGCCTCATCGGGACGGCCAATCAGCCCCAGCATTTT
TRBV28	TRBD1	few	TRBJ2-7	CASGLQGTYEQYF	TGTGCCAGCGGATTACAGGGGACCTACGAGCAGTACTTC
TRBV7-2	TRBD2	-	TRBJ2-7	CASSPRTSGYYEQYF	TGTGCCAGCAGCCCCCGGACTAGCGGATATTACGAGCAGTACTTC
TRBV2	-	few	TRBJ2-1	CASSEWRSSYNEQFF	TGTGCCAGCAGTGAATGGAGAAGCTCCTACAATGAGCAGTTCTTC
TRBV9	TRBD1	-	TRBJ2-1	CASSTRQGVTSYNEQFF	TGTGCCAGCAGCACTCGTCAGGGGGTGACGTCTTACAATGAGCAGTTCTTC
TRBV10-3	-	-	TRBJ2-5	CAISESWGQGTQYF	TGTGCCATCAGTGAGTCGTGGGGGCAAGGGACCCAGTACTTC
TRBV4-1	-	-	TRBJ1-6	CASNPVALSSYNSPLHF	TGCGCCAGCAACCCAGTGGCATTGAGCTCCTATAATTCACCCCTCCACTTT
TRBV9	-	few	TRBJ2-2	CASSVGAVNTGELFF	TGTGCCAGCAGCGTAGGAGCAGTAAACACCGGGGAGCTGTTTTTT
TRBV6-6	-	-	TRBJ2-6	CASIKGYSGANVLTF	TGTGCCAGCATTAAAGGTTACTCTGGGGCCAACGTCCTGACTTTC
TRBV7-9	-	-	TRBJ1-5	CASGPRHTNQPQHF	TGTGCCAGCGGACCGAGGCATACCAATCAGCCCCAGCATTTT
TRBV30	-	-	TRBJ1-2	CACQSWGSGGYTF	TGTGCCTGCCAGTCCTGGGGATCTGGCGGCTACACCTTC
TRBV7-9	TRBD2	once	TRBJ2-1	CASSSGTSGIRFF	TGTGCCAGCAGCTCAGGGACTAGCGGGATCCGGTTCTTC
TRBV7-3	TRBD2	-	TRBJ2-1	CASSFQGLAGVNEQFF	TGTGCCAGCAGCTTCCAGGGACTAGCGGGAGTAAATGAGCAGTTCTTC
TRBV6-5	-	-	TRBJ2-2	CASSLQGGSTGELFF	TGTGCCAGCAGTTTACAGGGAGGGTCCACCGGGGAGCTGTTTTTT
TRBV7-8	-	-	TRBJ1-4	CANGKNRQANEKLFF	TGTGCCAACGGAAAAAACAGGCAGGCTAATGAAAAACTGTTTTTT
TRBV7-2	-	-	TRBJ2-7	CASSWDGPYEQYF	TGTGCCAGCAGTTGGGACGGACCCTACGAGCAGTACTTC
TRBV7-7	-	few	TRBJ2-1	CASSLDAAGRYNEQFF	TGTGCTAGCAGCTTAGATGCGGCAGGGAGGTACAATGAGCAGTTCTTC
TRBV9	-	-	TRBJ2-7	CASSVAGDHNEQYF	TGTGCCAGCAGCGTAGCGGGGGATCACAATGAGCAGTACTTC
TRBV30	-	-	TRBJ1-5	CAWSIGVGQPQHF	TGTGCCTGGAGCATCGGGGTCGGGCAGCCCCAGCATTTT
TRBV20-1	-	few	TRBJ2-4	CSARDPLALAKNIQYF	TGCAGTGCTAGAGACCCACTAGCTTTGGCCAAAAACATTCAGTACTTC
TRBV20-1	-	-	TRBJ2-3	CSASFDGRTDTQYF	TGCAGTGCTAGTTTTGACGGACGCACAGATACGCAGTATTTT
TRBV10-2	-	-	TRBJ2-7	CASSESILQSSYNEQYF	TGCGCCAGCAGTGAGTCGATCTTGCAAAGCTCCTACAATGAGCAGTACTTC
TRBV27	TRBD1	few	TRBJ1-2	CASSVSGTGNGYTF	TGTGCCAGCAGTGTATCCGGGACAGGGAATGGCTACACCTTC
TRBV7-9	-	few	TRBJ2-7	CASSFVGGDEQYF	TGTGCCAGCAGCTTTGTCGGGGGCGACGAGCAGTACTTC
TRBV7-2	TRBD1	-	TRBJ1-1	CASSLVRQGGNTEAFF	TGTGCCAGCAGCTTAGTGAGACAGGGAGGGAACACTGAAGCTTTCTTT
TRBV4-3	-	-	TRBJ1-1	CASSQVAGGRYTEAFF	TGCGCCAGCAGCCAAGTAGCTGGTGGGCGATACACTGAAGCTTTCTTT
TRBV5-1	-	-	TRBJ2-5	CASSEDMEETQYF	TGCGCCAGCAGCGAGGACATGGAGGAGACCCAGTACTTC
TRBV6-5	TRBD2	few	TRBJ2-7	CASSYSWGGISYEQYF	TGTGCCAGCAGTTACTCGTGGGGGGGGATCTCCTACGAGCAGTACTTC
TRBV3-1	-	few	TRBJ2-5	CASSQFLETQYF	TGTGCCAGCAGCCAATTCCTGGAGACCCAGTACTTC
TRBV2	-	-	TRBJ1-4	CASVRGSNEKLFF	TGTGCCAGCGTGAGGGGATCAAATGAAAAACTGTTTTTT
TRBV7-2	-	-	TRBJ2-4	CASSPPRQEHKNIQYF	TGTGCCAGCAGCCCACCCAGACAGGAGCATAAAAACATTCAGTACTTC
TRBV6-1	-	-	TRBJ1-1	CASTLRVTEAFF	TGTGCCAGCACTCTCCGGGTCACTGAAGCCTTCTTT
TRBV2	-	-	TRBJ2-1	CASSDRTVPEQFF	TGTGCCAGCAGTGATAGGACGGTCCCCGAGCAGTTCTTC
TRBV20-1	-	-	TRBJ1-5	CSARDRDNYSGNQPQHF	TGCAGTGCTAGAGATCGTGACAATTACTCTGGCAATCAGCCCCAGCATTTT
TRBV10-3	-	few	TRBJ2-3	CAISGPTGPGSDTQYF	TGTGCCATCAGTGGTCCAACCGGGCCCGGGTCCGATACGCAGTATTTT
TRBV6-2/TRBV6-3	TRBD1	-	TRBJ1-1	CASSLTGEVAEAFF	TGTGCCAGCAGCCTGACAGGGGAGGTGGCTGAAGCTTTCTTT
TRBV20-1	TRBD1	-	TRBJ2-3	CSAIRTGDTDTRYF	TGCAGTGCTATCAGGACAGGGGACACAGATACGCGGTATTTT
TRBV5-1	-	few	TRBJ1-1	CASSLTGTRNTEAFF	TGCGCCAGCAGCTTGACAGGGACAAGGAACACTGAAGCTTTCTTT
TRBV6-1	-	few	TRBJ1-1	CASSEAVLGGNTEAFF	TGTGCCAGCAGTGAAGCCGTGTTGGGGGGGAACACTGAAGCTTTCTTT
TRBV4-3	-	once	TRBJ1-2	CASSQEGGGRFYGYTF	TGCGCCAGCAGCCAAGAAGGAGGGGGACGGTTCTATGGCTACACCTTC
TRBV20-1	TRBD2	-	TRBJ2-1	CSARWSGRNNEQFF	TGCAGTGCTAGATGGAGCGGGAGGAACAATGAGCAGTTCTTC
TRBV9	-	-	TRBJ2-2	CASSGEGTAWGTGELFF	TGTGCCAGCAGCGGAGAAGGGACCGCGTGGGGTACCGGGGAGCTGTTTTTT